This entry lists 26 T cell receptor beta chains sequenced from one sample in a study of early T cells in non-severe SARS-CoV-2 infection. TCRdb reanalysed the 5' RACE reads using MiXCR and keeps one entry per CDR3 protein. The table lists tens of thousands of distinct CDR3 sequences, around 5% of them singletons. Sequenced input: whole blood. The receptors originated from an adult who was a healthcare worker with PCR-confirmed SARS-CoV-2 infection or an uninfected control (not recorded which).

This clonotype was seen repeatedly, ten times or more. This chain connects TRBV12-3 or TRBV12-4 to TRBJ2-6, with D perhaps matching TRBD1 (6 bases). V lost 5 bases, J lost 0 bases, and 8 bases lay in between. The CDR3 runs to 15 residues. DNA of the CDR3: TGTGCCAGCAGTCTGGACAGCTCTGGGGCCAACGTCCTGACTTTC. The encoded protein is CASSLDSSGANVLTF.

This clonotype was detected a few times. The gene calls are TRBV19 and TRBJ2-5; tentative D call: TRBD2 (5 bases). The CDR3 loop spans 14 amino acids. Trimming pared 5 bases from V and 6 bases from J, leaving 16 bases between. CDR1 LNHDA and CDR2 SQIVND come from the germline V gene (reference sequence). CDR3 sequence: CASSSGEQRKTQYF. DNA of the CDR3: TGTGCCAGTAGTTCCGGGGAGCAGCGGAAGACCCAGTACTTC. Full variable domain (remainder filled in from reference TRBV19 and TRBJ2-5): DGGITQSPKYLFRKEGQNVTLSCEQNLNHDAMYWYRQDPGQGLRLIYYSQIVNDFQKGDIAEGYSVSREKKESFPLTVTSAQKNPTAFYLCASSSGEQRKTQYFGPGTRLLVL.

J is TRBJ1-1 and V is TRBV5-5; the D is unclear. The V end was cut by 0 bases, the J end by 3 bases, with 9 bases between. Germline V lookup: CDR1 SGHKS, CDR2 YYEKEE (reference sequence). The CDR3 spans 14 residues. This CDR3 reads CASSLVPFDTEAFF. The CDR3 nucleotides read TGTGCCAGCAGCTTGGTGCCCTTTGACACTGAAGCTTTCTTT.

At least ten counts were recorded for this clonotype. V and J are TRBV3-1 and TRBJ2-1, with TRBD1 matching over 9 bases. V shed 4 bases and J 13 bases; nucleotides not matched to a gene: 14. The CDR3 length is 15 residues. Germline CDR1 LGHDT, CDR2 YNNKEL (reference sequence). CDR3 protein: CASSPLDRGYDRQFF. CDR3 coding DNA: TGTGCCAGCAGCCCACTGGACAGGGGTTACGATCGCCAGTTCTTC.

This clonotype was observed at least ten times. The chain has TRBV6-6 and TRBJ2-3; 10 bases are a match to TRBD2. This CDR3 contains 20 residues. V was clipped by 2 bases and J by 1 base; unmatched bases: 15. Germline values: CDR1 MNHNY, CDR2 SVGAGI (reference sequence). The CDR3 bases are TGTGCCAGCAGTTACGCGTCTAGCGGGAGTAAATCTTTACGCACAGATACGCAGTATTTT. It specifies CASSYASSGSKSLRTDTQYF.

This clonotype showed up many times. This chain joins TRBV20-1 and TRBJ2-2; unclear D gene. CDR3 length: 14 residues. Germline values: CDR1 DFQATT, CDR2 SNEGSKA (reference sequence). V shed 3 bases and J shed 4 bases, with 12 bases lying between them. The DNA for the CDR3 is TGCAGTGCTAGCAACCCCGAGACCACCGGGGAGCTGTTTTTT. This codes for CSASNPETTGELFF.

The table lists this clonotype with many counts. The CDR3 DNA is TGTGCCAGCAGCTTAGAAGATTTAGGAGAGACCCAGTACTTC. As protein: CASSLEDLGETQYF. The chain links TRBV7-6 to TRBJ2-5, with D uncertain. The V end was cut by 1 base, the J end by 4 bases, with 10 bases between. The CDR3 totals 14 residues. Germline CDR1 SGHVS, CDR2 FNYEAQ.

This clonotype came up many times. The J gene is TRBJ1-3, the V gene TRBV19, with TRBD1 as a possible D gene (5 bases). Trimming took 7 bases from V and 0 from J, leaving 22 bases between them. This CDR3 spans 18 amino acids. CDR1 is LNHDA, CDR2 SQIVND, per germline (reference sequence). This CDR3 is CASTGSNRQKISGNTIYF. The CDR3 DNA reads TGTGCCAGTACTGGCTCTAACAGGCAGAAGATCTCTGGAAACACCATATATTTT. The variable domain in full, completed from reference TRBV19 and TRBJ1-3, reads DGGITQSPKYLFRKEGQNVTLSCEQNLNHDAMYWYRQDPGQGLRLIYYSQIVNDFQKGDIAEGYSVSREKKESFPLTVTSAQKNPTAFYLCASTGSNRQKISGNTIYFGEGSWLTVV.

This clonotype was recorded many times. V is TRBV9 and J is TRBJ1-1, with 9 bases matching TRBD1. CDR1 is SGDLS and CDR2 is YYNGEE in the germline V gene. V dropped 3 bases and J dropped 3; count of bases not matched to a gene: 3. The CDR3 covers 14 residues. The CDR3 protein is CASSAQGAYTEAFF. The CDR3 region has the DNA TGTGCCAGCAGCGCACAGGGGGCCTACACTGAAGCTTTCTTT.

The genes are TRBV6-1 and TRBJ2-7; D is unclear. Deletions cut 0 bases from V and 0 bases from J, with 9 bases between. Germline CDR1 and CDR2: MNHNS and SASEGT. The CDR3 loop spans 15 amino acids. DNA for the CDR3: TGTGCCAGCAGTGAAGCGCCCGGCAGCTCCTACGAGCAGTACTTC. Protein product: CASSEAPGSSYEQYF.

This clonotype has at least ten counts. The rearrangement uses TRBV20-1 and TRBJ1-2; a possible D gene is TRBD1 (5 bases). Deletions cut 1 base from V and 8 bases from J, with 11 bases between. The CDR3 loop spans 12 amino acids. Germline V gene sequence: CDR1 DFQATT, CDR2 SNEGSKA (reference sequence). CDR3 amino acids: CSARARQSGYTF. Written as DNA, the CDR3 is TGCAGTGCTAGAGCGAGACAGAGCGGCTACACCTTC.

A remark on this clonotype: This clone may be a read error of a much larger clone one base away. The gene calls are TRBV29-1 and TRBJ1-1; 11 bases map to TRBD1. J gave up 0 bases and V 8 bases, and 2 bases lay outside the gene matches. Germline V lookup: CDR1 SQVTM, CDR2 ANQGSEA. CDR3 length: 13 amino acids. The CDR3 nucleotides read TGCAGCTGGGACAGGGGGATGAACACTGAAGCTTTCTTT. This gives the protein CSWDRGMNTEAFF.

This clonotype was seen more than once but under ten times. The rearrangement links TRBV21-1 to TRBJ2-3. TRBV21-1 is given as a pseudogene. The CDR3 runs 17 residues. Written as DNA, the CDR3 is TGTGCCAGCAGCAAGGATCGGAGACTCGGCTACACAGATACGCAGTATTTT. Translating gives CASSKDRRLGYTDTQYF.

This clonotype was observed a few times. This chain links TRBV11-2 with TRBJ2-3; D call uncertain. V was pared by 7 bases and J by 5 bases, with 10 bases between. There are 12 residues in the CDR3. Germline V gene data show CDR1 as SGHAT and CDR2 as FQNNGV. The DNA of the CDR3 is TGTGCCAGCACCCTGGTAGGAGATACGCAGTATTTT. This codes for CASTLVGDTQYF. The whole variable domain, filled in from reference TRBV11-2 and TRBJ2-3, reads EAGVAQSPRYKIIEKRQSVAFWCNPISGHATLYWYQQILGQGPKLLIQFQNNGVVDDSQLPKDRFSAERLKGVDSTLKIQPAKLEDSAVYLCASTLVGDTQYFGPGTRLTVL.

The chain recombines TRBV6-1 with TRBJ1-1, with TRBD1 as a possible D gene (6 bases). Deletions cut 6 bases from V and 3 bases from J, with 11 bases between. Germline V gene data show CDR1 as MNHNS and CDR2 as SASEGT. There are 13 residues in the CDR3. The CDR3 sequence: CASSYREDTEAFF. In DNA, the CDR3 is TGTGCCAGCAGCTACAGGGAGGACACTGAAGCTTTCTTT.

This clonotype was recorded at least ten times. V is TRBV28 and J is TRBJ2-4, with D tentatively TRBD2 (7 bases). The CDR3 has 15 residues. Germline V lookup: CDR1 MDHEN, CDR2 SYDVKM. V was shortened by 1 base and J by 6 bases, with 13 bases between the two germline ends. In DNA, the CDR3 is TGTGCCAGCAGTTTATCGGGGGGCCGAAGAAACATTCAGTACTTC. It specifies CASSLSGGRRNIQYF.

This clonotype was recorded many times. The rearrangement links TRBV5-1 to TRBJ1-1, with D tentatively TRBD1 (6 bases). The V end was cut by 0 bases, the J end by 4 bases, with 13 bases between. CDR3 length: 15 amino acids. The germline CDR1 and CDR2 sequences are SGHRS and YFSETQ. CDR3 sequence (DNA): TGCGCCAGCAGCTTGGAGGGGGGACTAACCACTGAAGCTTTCTTT. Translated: CASSLEGGLTTEAFF.

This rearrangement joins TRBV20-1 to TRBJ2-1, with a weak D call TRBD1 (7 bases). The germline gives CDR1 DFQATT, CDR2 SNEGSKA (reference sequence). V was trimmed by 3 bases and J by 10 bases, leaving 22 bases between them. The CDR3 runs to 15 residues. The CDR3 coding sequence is TGCAGTGCTAGGGAGGGGGCCGATCCCCACGGGGAGCAGTTCTTC. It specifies CSAREGADPHGEQFF.

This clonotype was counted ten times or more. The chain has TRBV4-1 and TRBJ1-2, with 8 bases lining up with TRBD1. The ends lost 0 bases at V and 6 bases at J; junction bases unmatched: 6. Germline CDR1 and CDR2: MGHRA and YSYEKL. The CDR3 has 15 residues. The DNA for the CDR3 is TGCGCCAGCAGCCAAGAGGGGTCACAGGGGGATGGCTACACCTTC. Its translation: CASSQEGSQGDGYTF.

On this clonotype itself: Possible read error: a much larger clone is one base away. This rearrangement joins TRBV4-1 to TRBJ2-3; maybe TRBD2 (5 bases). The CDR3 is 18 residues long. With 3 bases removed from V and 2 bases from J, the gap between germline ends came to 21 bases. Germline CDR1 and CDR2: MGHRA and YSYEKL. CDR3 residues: CASSHGILGVRVTDTQYF. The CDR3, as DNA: TGCGCCAGCAGCCATGGGATACTAGGTGTTAGAGTCACAGATACGCAGTATTTT.

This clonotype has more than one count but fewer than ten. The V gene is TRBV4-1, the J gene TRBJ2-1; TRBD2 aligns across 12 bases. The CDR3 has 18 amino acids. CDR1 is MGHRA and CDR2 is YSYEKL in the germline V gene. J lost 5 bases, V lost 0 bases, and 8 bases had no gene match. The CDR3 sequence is CASSQDPSGRAGDNEQFF. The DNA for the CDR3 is TGCGCCAGCAGCCAAGATCCTAGCGGGAGGGCCGGAGACAATGAGCAGTTCTTC.

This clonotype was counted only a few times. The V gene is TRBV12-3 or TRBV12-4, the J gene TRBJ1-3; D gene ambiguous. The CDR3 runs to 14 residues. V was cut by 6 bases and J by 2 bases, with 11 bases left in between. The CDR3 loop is CASSRSPAGNTIYF. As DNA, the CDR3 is TGTGCCAGCAGCCGCTCCCCCGCTGGAAACACCATATATTTT.

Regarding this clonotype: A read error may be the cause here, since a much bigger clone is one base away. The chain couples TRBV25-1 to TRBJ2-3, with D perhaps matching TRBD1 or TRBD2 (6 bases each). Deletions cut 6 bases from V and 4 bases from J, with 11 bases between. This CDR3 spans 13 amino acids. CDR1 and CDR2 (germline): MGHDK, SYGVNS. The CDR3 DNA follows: TGTGCCAGCAGGGGCGGGACACCAGATACGCAGTATTTT. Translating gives CASRGGTPDTQYF.

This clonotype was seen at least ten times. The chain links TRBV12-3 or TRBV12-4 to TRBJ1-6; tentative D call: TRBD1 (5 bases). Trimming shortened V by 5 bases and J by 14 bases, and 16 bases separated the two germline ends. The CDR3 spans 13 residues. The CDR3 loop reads CASSTRQSFTLHF. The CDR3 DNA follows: TGTGCCAGCAGTACCCGACAGAGTTTCACCCTCCACTTT.

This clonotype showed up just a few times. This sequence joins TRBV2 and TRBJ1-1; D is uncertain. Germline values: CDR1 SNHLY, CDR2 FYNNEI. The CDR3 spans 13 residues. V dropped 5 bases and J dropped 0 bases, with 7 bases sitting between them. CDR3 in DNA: TGTGCCAGCAGTAGTCGTGTGAACACTGAAGCTTTCTTT. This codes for CASSSRVNTEAFF. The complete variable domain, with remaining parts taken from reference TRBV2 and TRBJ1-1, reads EPEVTQTPSHQVTQMGQEVILRCVPISNHLYFYWYRQILGQKVEFLVSFYNNEISEKSEIFDDQFSVERPDGSNFTLKIRSTKLEDSAMYFCASSSRVNTEAFFGQGTRLTVV.

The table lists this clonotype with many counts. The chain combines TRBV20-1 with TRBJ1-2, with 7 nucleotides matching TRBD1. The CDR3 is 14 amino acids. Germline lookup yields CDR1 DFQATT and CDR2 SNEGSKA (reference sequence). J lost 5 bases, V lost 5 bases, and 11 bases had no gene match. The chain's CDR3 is CSAAQWGQSYGYTF. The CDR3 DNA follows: TGCAGTGCTGCACAATGGGGACAGTCGTATGGCTACACCTTC.